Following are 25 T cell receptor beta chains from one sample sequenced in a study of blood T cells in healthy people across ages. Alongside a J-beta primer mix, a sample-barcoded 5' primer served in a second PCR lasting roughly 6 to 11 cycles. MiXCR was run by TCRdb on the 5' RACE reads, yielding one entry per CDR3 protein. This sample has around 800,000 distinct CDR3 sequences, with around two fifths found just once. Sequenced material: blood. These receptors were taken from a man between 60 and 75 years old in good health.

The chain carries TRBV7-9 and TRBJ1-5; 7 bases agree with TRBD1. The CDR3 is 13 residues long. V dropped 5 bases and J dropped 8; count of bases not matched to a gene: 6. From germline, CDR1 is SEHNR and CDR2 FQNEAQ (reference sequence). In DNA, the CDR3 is TGTGCCAGCAGCCTTACAGGGGACGAGCCCCAGCATTTT. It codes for CASSLTGDEPQHF.

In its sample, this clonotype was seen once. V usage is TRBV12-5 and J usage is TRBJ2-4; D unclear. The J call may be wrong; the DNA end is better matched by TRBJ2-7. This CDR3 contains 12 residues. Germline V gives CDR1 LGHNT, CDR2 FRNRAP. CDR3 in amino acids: CASGLGGYEQYF. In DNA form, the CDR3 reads TGTGCTAGTGGTTTGGGGGGTTACGAGCAGTACTTC.

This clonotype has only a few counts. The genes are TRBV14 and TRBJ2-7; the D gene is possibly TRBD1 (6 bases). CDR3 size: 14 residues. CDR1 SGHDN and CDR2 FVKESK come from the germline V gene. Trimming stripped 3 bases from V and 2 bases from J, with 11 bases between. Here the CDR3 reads CASSQTRGAYEQYF. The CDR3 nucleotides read TGTGCCAGCAGCCAGACCAGGGGCGCCTACGAGCAGTACTTC.

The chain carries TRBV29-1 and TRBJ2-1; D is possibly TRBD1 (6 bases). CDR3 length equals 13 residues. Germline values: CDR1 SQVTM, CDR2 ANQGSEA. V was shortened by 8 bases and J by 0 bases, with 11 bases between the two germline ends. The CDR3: CSLGQNSYNEQFF. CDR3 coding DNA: TGCAGCCTGGGACAAAACTCCTACAATGAGCAGTTCTTC.

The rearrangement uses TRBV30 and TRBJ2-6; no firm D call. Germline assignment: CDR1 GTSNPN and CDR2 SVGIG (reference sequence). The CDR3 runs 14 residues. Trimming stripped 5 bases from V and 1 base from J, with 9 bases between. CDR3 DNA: TGTGCCTGGTTACATGGGTCTGGGGCCAACGTCCTGACTTTC. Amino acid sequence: CAWLHGSGANVLTF.

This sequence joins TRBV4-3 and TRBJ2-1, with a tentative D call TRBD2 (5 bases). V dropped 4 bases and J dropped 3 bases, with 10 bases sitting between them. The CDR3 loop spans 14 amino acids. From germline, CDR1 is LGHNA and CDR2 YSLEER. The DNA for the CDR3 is TGCGCCAGCAGCCCAAGCGGCTACTACAATGAGCAGTTCTTC. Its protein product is CASSPSGYYNEQFF.

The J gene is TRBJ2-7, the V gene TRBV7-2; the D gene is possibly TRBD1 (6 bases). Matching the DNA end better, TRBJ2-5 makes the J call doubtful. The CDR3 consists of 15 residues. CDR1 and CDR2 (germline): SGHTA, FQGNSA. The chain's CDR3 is CASSLVGGRGETQYF. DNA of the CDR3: TGTGCCAGCAGCTTAGTTGGGGGCCGTGGAGAGACCCAGTACTTC.

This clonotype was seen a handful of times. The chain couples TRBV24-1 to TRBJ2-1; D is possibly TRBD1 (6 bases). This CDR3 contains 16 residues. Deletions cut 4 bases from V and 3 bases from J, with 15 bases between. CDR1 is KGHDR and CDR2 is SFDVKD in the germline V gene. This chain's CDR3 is CATSDLGTPGYNEQFF. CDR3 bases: TGTGCCACCAGTGACCTTGGGACACCGGGCTACAATGAGCAGTTCTTC.

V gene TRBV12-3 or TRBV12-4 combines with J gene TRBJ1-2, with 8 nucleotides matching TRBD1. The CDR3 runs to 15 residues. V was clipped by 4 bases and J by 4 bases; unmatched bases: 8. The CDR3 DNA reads TGTGCCAGCAGTTCAGACAGGGGTAGGAGCTATGGCTACACCTTC. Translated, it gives CASSSDRGRSYGYTF.

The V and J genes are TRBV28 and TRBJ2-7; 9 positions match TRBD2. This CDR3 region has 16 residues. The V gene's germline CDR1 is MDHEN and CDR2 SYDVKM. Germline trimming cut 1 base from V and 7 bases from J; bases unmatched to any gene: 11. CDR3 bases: TGTGCCAGCAGTTTATCCAGTCTAGCGGGGTACAATGAGCAGTACTTC. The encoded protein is CASSLSSLAGYNEQYF.

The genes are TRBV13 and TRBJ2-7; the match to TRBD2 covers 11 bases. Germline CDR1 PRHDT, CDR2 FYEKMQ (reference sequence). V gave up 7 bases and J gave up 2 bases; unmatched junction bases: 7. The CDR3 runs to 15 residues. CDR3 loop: CASTPSGGKTYEQYF. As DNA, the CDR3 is TGTGCCAGCACCCCTAGCGGGGGGAAGACCTACGAGCAGTACTTC.

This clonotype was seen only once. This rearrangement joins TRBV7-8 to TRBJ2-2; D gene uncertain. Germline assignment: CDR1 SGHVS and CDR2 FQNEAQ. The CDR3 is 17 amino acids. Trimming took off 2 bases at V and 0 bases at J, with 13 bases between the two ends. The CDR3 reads CASSLRRITTNTGELFF. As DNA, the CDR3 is TGTGCCAGCAGCTTAAGGAGAATAACTACGAACACCGGGGAGCTGTTTTTT.

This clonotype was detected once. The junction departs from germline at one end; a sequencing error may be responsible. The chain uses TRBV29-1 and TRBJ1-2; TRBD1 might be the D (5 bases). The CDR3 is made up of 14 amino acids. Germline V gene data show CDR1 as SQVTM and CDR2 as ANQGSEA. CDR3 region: CCVSRDGANYGYTF. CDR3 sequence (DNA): TGCTGCGTCTCCCGGGACGGTGCTAACTATGGCTACACCTTC. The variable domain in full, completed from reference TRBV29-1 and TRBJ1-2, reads SAVISQKPSRDICQRGTSLTIQCQVDSQVTMMFWYRQQPGQSLTLIATANQGSEATYESGFVIDKFPISRPNLTFSTLTVSNMSPEDSSIYLCCVSRDGANYGYTFGSGTRLTVV.

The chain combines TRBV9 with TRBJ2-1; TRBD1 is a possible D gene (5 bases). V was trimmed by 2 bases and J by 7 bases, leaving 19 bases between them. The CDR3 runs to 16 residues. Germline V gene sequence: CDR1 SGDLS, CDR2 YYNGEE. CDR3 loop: CASSVYPGSTGNEQFF. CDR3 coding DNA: TGTGCCAGCAGCGTTTACCCAGGGTCAACTGGGAATGAGCAGTTCTTC. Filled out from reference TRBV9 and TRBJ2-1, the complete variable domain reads DSGVTQTPKHLITATGQRVTLRCSPRSGDLSVYWYQQSLDQGLQFLIQYYNGEERAKGNILERFSAQQFPDLHSELNLSSLELGDSALYFCASSVYPGSTGNEQFFGPGTRLTVL.

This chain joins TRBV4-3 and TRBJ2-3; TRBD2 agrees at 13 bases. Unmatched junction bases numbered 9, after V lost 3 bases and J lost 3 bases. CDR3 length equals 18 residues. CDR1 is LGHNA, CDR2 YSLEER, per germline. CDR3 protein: CASSHRTSGGFGTDTQYF. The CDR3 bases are TGCGCCAGCAGCCACCGGACTAGCGGGGGATTTGGGACAGATACGCAGTATTTT.

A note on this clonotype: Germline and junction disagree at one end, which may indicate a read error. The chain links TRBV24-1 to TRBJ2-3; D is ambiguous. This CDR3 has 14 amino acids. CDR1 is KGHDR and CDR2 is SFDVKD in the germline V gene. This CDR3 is CATSDFAGTDTQYF. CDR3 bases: TGTGCCACCAGTGACTTTGCAGGCACGGATACGCAGTATTTT.

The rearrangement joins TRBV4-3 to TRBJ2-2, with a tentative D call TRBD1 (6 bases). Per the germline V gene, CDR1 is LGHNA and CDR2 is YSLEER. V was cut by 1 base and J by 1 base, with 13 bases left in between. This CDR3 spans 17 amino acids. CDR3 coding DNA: TGCGCCAGCAGCCAAGCAAACCAGGGGTTGAACACCGGGGAGCTGTTTTTT. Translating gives CASSQANQGLNTGELFF.

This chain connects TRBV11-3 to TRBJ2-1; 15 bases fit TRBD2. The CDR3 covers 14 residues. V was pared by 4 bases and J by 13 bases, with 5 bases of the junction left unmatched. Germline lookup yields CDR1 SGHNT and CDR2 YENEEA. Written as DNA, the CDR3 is TGTGCCAGCAGCTCCAGGACTAGCGGGGGGGCTCAGTTCTTC. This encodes CASSSRTSGGAQFF.

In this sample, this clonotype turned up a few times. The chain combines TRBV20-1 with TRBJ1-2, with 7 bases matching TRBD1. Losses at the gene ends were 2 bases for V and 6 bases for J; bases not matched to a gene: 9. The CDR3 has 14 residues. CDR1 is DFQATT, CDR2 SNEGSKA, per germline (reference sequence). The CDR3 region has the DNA TGCAGTGCTAGATTGGCCGGGACAGAGAATGGCTACACCTTC. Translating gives CSARLAGTENGYTF.

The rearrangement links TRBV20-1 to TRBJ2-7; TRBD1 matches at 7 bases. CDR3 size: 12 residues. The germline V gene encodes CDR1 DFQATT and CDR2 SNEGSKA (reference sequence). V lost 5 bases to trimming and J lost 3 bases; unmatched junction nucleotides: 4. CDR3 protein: CSAPDRVYEQYF. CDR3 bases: TGCAGTGCTCCAGACAGGGTCTACGAGCAGTACTTC.

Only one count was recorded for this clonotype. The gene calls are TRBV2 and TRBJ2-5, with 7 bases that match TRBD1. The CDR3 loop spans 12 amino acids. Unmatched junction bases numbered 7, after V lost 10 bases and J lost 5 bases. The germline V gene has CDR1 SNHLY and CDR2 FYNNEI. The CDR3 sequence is CATAETGETQYF. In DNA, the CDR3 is TGTGCCACAGCGGAGACAGGGGAGACCCAGTACTTC.

CDR3 amino acids: CASSLLPQGGVGYTF. CDR3 DNA sequence: TGTGCCAGCAGCTTACTACCACAGGGAGGAGTAGGCTACACCTTC. The gene calls are TRBV7-2 and TRBJ1-2, with a weak D call TRBD1 (6 bases). Trimming took 2 bases from V and 8 from J, leaving 18 bases between them. CDR1 is SGHTA and CDR2 is FQGNSA in the germline V gene. The CDR3 is made up of 15 amino acids.

The CDR3: CASSPWGGSNEKLFF. Here the CDR3 DNA reads TGTGCCAGCAGTCCCTGGGGGGGGAGTAATGAAAAACTGTTTTTT. The chain combines TRBV6-5 with TRBJ1-4; perhaps TRBD1 as D (5 bases). Looked up from germline, CDR1 is MNHEY and CDR2 is SVGAGI. Trimming stripped 5 bases from V and 4 bases from J, with 14 bases between. CDR3 length: 15 amino acids.

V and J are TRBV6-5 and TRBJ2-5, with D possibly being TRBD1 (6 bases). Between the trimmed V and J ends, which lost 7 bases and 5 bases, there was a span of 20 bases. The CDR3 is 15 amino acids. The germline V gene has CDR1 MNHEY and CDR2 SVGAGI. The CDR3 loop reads CASNKRSRGRETQYF. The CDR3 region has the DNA TGTGCCAGCAACAAAAGGAGCAGGGGAAGGGAGACCCAGTACTTC.

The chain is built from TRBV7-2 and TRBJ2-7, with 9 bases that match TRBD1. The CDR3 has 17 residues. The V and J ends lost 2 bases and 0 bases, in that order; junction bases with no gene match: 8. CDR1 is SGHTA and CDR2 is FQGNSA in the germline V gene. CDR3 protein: CASSLNGGTGFSYEQYF. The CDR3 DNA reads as TGTGCCAGCAGCTTAAATGGCGGGACAGGGTTCTCCTACGAGCAGTACTTC.